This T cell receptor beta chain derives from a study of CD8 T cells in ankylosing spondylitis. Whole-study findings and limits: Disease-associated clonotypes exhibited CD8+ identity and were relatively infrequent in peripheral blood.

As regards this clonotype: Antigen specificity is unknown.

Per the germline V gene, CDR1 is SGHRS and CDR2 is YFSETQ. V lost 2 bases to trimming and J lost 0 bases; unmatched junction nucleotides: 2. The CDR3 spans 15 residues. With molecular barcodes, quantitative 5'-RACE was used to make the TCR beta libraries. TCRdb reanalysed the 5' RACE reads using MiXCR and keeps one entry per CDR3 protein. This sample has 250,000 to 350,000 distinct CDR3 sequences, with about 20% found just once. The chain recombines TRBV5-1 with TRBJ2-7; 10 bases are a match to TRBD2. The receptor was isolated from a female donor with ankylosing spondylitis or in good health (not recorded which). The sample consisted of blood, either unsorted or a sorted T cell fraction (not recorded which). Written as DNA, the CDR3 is TGCGCCAGCAGCTTCGGACTAGCGGACTCCTACGAGCAGTACTTC. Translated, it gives CASSFGLADSYEQYF.